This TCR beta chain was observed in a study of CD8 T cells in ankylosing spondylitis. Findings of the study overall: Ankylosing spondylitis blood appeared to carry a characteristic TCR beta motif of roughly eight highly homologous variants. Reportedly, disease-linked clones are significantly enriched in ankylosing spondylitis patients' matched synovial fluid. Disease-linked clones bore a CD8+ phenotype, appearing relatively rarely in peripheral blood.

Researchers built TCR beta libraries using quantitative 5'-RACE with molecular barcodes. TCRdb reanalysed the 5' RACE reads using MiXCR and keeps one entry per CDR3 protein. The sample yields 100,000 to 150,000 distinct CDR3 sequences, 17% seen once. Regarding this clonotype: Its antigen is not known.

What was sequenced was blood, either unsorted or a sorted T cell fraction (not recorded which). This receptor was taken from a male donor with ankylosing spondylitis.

The CDR3: CASSFLAGGEQYF. The CDR3 DNA sequence: TGTGCCAGCAGTTTCCTAGCGGGAGGTGAGCAGTACTTC. The rearrangement joins TRBV12-3 or TRBV12-4 to TRBJ2-7; 11 nucleotides line up with TRBD2. J was trimmed by 7 bases and V by 3 bases; bases with no gene match: 2. CDR3 length: 13 amino acids.